This T cell receptor (beta chain) was sequenced for a study of blood T cell repertoires in COVID-19. Across the whole study: Some COVID-19 samples were acute and others convalescent; all came from the United States, Italy and Spain. The analysed material was cDNA or gDNA that came from T cells, B-cell-depleted T cells, or PBMCs.

Source study methods: Reference gene primers were amplified, and this amplification served to estimate nucleated cell counts. Generated by immunoSEQ multiplex PCR, the TCRdb table keeps only in-frame clones and is missing some. That table furnishes V, J and clone size, whereas the DNA furnished D and trimming. The table records approximately 100,000 clones, around nine tenths of them present only once. This CDR3 is 13 amino acids long. V was pared by 3 bases and J by 6 bases, with 11 bases between. CDR1 SGHDT and CDR2 YYEEEE come from the germline V gene. The V gene is TRBV5-6, the J gene TRBJ2-3; D remains unclear. The source is a human donor in a cohort sampled during active COVID-19. The specimen sequenced was peripheral blood. Here the CDR3 reads CASSYNLWDTQYF. CDR3 sequence (DNA): TGTGCCAGCAGCTACAATTTGTGGGATACGCAGTATTTT.